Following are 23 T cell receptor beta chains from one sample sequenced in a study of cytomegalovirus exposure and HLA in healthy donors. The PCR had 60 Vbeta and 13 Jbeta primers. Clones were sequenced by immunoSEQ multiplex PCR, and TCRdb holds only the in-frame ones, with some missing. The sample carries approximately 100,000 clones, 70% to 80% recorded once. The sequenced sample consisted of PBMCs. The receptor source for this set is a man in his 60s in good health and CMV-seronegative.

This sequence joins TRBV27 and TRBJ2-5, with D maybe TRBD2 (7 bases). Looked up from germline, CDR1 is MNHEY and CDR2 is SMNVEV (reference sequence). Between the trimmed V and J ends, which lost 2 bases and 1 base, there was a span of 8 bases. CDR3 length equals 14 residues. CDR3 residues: CASSLRGAQETQYF. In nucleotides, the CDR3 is TGTGCCAGCAGTTTACGGGGGGCCCAAGAGACCCAGTACTTC.

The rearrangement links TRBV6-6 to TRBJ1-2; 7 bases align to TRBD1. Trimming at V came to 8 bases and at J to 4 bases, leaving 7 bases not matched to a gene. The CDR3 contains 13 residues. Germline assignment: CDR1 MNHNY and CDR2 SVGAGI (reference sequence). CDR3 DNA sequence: TGTGCCAGCTCAGACAGGGCCCTCTATGGCTACACCTTC. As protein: CASSDRALYGYTF.

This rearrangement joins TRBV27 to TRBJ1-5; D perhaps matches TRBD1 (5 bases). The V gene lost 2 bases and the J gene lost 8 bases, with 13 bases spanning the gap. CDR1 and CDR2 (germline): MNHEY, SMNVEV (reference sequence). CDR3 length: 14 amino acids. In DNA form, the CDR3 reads TGTGCCAGCAGTTTAAGGGGTGAGTCGGAGCCCCAGCATTTT. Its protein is CASSLRGESEPQHF.

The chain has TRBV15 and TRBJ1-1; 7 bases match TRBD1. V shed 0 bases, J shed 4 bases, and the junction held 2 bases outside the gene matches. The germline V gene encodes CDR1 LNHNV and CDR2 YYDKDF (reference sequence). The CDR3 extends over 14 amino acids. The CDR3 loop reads CATSREGGGTEAFF. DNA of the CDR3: TGTGCCACCAGCAGAGAAGGGGGCGGCACTGAAGCTTTCTTT.

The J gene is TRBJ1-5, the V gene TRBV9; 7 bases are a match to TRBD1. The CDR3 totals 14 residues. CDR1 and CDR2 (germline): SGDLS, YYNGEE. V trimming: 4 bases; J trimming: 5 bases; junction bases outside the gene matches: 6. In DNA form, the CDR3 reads TGTGCCAGCAGCCCCCGGGACAGCTATCAGCCCCAGCATTTT. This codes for CASSPRDSYQPQHF.

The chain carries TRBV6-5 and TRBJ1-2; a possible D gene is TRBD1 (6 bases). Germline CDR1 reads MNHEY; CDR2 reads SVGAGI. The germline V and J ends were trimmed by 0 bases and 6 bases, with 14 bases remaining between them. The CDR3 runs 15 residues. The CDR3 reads CASSYSSRGRDGYTF. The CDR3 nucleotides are TGTGCCAGCAGTTACTCGAGCAGGGGCCGGGATGGCTACACCTTC.

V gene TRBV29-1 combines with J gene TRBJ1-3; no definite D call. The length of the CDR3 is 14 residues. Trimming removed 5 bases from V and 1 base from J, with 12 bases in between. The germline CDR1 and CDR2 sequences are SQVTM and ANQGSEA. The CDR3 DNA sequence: TGCAGCGTTTTATTCCCCTCGTCTGGAAACACCATATATTTT. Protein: CSVLFPSSGNTIYF.

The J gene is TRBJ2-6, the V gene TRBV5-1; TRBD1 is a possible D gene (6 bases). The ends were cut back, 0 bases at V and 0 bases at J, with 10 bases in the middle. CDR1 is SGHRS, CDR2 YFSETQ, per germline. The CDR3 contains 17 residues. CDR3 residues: CASSLGTALSGANVLTF. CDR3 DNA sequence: TGCGCCAGCAGCTTGGGGACAGCACTCTCTGGGGCCAACGTCCTGACTTTC.

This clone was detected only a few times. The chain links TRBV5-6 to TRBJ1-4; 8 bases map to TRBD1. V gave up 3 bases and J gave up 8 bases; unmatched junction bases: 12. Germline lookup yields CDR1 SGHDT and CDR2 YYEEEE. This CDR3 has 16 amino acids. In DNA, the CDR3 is TGTGCCAGCAGCTACAGGCAGGGGGCCTCATACGAAAAACTGTTTTTT. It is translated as CASSYRQGASYEKLFF.

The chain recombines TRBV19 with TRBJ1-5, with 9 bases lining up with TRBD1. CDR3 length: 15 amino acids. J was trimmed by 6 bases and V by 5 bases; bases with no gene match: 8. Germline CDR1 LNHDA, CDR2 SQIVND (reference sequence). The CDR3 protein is CASSQGQGSSQPQHF. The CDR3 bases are TGTGCCAGTAGTCAGGGACAGGGTTCGAGTCAGCCCCAGCATTTT.

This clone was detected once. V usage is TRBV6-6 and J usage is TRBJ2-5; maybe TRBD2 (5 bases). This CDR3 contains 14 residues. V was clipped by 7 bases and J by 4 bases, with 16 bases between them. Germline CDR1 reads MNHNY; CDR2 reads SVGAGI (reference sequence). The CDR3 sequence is CASISTGSRETQYF. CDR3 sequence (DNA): TGTGCCAGCATCTCTACGGGGTCGCGAGAGACCCAGTACTTC.

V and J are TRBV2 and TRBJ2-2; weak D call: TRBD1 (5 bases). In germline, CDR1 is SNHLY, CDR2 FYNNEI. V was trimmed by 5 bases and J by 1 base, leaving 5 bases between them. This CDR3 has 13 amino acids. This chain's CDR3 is CASSTGNTGELFF. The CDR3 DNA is TGTGCCAGCAGTACAGGGAACACCGGGGAGCTGTTTTTT.

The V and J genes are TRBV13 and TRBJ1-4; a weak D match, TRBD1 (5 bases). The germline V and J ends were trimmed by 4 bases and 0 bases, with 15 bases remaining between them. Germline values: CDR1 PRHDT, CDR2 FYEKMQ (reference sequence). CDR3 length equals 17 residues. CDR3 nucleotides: TGTGCCAGCAGCTACAGACAGAACCTAGCAACTAATGAAAAACTGTTTTTT. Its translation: CASSYRQNLATNEKLFF.

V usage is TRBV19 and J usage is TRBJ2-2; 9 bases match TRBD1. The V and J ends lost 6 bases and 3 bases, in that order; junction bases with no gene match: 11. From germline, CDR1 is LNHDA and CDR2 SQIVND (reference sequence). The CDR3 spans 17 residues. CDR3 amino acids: CASRLDRGPLDTGELFF. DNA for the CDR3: TGTGCCAGTAGGTTGGACAGGGGCCCACTGGACACCGGGGAGCTGTTTTTT.

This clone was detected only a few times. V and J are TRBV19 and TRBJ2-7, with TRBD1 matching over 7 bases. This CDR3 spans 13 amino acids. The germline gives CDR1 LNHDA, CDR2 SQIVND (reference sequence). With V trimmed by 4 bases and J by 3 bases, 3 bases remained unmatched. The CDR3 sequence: CASSRDSYYEQYF. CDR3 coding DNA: TGTGCCAGTAGTAGGGACAGTTACTACGAGCAGTACTTC.

In DNA form, the CDR3 reads TGTGCCAGCAGCCCCCAGTTAGGCAGGTACGAGCAGTACGTC. The encoded protein is CASSPQLGRYEQYV. The chain joins TRBV7-2 to TRBJ2-7; D ambiguous. V lost 5 bases and J 4 bases, leaving 15 bases between the germline ends. Germline V gene lookup returns CDR1 SGHTA and CDR2 FQGNSA. The CDR3 is made up of 14 amino acids.

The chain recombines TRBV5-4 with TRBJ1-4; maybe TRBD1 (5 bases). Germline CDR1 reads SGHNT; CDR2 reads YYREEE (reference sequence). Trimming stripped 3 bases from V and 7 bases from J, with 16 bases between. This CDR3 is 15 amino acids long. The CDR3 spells CASSSGKGYGEKLFF. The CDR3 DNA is TGTGCCAGCAGCTCAGGGAAGGGATATGGTGAAAAACTGTTTTTT. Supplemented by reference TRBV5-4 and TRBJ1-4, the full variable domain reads ETGVTQSPTHLIKTRGQQVTLRCSSQSGHNTVSWYQQALGQGPQFIFQYYREEENGRGNFPPRFSGLQFPNYSSELNVNALELDDSALYLCASSSGKGYGEKLFFGSGTQLSVL.

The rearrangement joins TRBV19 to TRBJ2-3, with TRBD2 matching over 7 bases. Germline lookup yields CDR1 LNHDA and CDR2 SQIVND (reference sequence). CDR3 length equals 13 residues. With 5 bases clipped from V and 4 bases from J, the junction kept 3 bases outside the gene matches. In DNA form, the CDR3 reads TGTGCCAGTAGTTTGGGGAGGGCAGATACGCAGTATTTT. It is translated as CASSLGRADTQYF.

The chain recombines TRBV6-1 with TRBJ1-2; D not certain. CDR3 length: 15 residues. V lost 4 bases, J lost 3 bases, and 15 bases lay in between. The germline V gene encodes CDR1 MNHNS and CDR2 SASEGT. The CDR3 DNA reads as TGTGCCAGCAGTGCCTTTAATACTGCTGACTATGGCTACACCTTC. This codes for CASSAFNTADYGYTF.

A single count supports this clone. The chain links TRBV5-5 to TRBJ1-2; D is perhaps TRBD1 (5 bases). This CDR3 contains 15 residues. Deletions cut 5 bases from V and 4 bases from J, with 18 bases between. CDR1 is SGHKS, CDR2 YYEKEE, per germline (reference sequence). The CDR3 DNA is TGTGCCAGCAGGACCAGTTACCAGGGTAGCTATGGCTACACCTTC. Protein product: CASRTSYQGSYGYTF.

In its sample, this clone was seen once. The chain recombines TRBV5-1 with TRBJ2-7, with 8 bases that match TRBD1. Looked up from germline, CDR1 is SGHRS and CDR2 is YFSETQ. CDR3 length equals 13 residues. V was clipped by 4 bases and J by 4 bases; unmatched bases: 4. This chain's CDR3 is CASSIRQGYEQYV. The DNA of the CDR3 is TGCGCCAGCAGCATAAGACAGGGGTACGAGCAGTACGTC.

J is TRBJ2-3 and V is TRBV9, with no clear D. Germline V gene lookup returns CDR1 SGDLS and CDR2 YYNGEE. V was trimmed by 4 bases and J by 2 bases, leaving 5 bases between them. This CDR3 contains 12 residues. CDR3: CASSSYTDTQYF. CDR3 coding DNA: TGTGCCAGCAGCTCCTACACAGATACGCAGTATTTT. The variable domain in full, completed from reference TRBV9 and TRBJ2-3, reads DSGVTQTPKHLITATGQRVTLRCSPRSGDLSVYWYQQSLDQGLQFLIQYYNGEERAKGNILERFSAQQFPDLHSELNLSSLELGDSALYFCASSSYTDTQYFGPGTRLTVL.

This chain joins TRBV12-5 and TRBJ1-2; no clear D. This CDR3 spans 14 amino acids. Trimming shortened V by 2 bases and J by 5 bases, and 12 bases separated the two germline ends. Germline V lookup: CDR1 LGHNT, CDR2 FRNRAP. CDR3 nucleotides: TGTGCTAGTGGTTTGCAAGGAGCTGATTATGGCTACACCTTC. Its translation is CASGLQGADYGYTF.